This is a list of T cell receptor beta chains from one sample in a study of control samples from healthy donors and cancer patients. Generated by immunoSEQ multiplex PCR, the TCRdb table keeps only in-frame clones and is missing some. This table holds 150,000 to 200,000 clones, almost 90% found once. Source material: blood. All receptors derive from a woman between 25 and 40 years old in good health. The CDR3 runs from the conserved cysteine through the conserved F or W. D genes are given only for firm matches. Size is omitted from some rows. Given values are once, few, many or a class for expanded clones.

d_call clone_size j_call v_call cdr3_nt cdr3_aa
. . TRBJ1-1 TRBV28 TGTGCCAGCAGTCTTCCCCCCTGGGGCACTGAAGCTTTCTTT CASSLPPWGTEAFF
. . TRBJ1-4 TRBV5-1 TGCGCCAGCAGCCCCGGCACGGCCCGACTCATTAATGAAAAACTGTTTTTT CASSPGTARLINEKLFF
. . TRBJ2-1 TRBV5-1 TGCGCCAGCAGCTTGTACTGGGGACCGTACAATGAGCAGTTCTTC CASSLYWGPYNEQFF
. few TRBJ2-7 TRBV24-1 TGTGCCACCAATGACGGAAGCGCCTACGAGCAGTACTTC CATNDGSAYEQYF
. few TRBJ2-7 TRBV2 TGTGCCAGCAGTGCTTCTGTGTGGGAGCAGTACTTC CASSASVWEQYF
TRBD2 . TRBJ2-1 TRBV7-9 TGTGCCAGCAGCGGAAGCCTAGCGGGGGGTTACAATGAGCAGTTCTTC CASSGSLAGGYNEQFF
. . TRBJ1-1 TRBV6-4 TGTGCCAGCAGGGACCTTGGACAGAATTATTTCTTT CASRDLGQNYFF
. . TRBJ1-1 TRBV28 TGTGCCAGCAGATTTGACAGGTTGGGGAACACTGAAGCTTTCTTT CASRFDRLGNTEAFF
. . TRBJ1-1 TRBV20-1 TGCAGTGCGCAAGACTATACTGAAGCTTTCTTT CSAQDYTEAFF
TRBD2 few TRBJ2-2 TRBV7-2 TGTGCCAGCAGCTCAAAAGCGGGAGGGACCGGGGAGCTGTTTTTT CASSSKAGGTGELFF
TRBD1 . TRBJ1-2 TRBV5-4 TGTGCCAGCAGCTCCCTCGGGACAGGGAAGGGCTATGGCTACACCTTC CASSSLGTGKGYGYTF
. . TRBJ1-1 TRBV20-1 TGCAGCGCCGCCCTTGACAGTGAAGCTTTCTTT CSAALDSEAFF
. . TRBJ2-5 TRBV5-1 TGCGCCAGCAGACTAGCTGGGGAGACCCAGTACTTC CASRLAGETQYF
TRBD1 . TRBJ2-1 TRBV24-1 TGTGCCACCAGTGATTCGGCGACAGGGGGGTCCTACAATGAGCAGTTCTTC CATSDSATGGSYNEQFF
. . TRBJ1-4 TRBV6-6 TGTGCCAGCAGTTACACCGGGTTTGAAAAACTGTTTTTT CASSYTGFEKLFF
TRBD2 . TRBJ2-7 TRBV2 TGTGCCAGCAGTGACAATAGCGGGAGTGTGAGCGAGCAGTACTTC CASSDNSGSVSEQYF
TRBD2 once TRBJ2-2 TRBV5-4 TGTGCCAGCAGCTTAGGGACTAGCGGGGTCGGGGAGCTGTTTTTT CASSLGTSGVGELFF
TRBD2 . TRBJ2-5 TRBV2 TGTGCCAGCAGCCCAAGACGACTAGCGTCGTACCAAGAGACCCAGTACTTC CASSPRRLASYQETQYF
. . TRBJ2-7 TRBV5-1 TGCGCCAGCACCCCTCTGGGGAGAGACTACGAGCAGTACTTC CASTPLGRDYEQYF
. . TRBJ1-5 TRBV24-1 TGTGCCACCAGTGATGGGGGCAATCAGCCCCAGCATTTT CATSDGGNQPQHF
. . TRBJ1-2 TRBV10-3 TGTGCCATCACCGAGGGGCCCAGGGGTGGCTATGGCTACACCTTC CAITEGPRGGYGYTF
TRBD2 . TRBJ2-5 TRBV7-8 TGTGCCAGCAGCCAAAGCGGGGGGGGAGAGACCCAGTACTTC CASSQSGGGETQYF
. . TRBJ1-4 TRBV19 TGTGCCAGTAGTATAATAGTCGGAAGGACCGCCGAAAAACTGTTTTTT CASSIIVGRTAEKLFF
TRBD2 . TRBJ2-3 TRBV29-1 TGCAGCGTTAGTGCGGGAGTCGGAGATACGCAGTATTTT CSVSAGVGDTQYF
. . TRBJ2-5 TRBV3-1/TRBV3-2 TGTGCCAGCAGTCCGGGACTCCCGCAAGAGACCCAGTACTTC CASSPGLPQETQYF
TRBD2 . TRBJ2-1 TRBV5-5 TGTGCCAGCAGCTTTTGGAGCGGGAGCCTCTCCTACAATGAGCAGTTCTTC CASSFWSGSLSYNEQFF
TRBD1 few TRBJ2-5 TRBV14 TGTGCCAGCAGAGAAGGGACAGGGGAAGAGACCCAGTACTTC CASREGTGEETQYF
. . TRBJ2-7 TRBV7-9 TGTGCCAGCAGCTTCCAACAGGGACCTTTATTCTACGAGCAGTACTTC CASSFQQGPLFYEQYF
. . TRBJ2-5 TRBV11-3 TGTGCCAGCAGCCCCGGTGGTAGTGAACAAGAGACCCAGTACTTC CASSPGGSEQETQYF
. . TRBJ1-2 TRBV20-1 TGCAGTGCCGCCGGCAGGGACACCCCCTCCTTC CSAAGRDTPSF
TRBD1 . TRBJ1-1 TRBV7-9 TGTGCCAGCAGCTTGGGAGACAGGGGGGCTTTCTTT CASSLGDRGAFF
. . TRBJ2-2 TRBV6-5 TGTGCCAGCAGTCAGGGCCCCGCCACCGGGGAGCTGTTTTTT CASSQGPATGELFF
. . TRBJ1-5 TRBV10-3 TGTGCCATCAGTGACGGGAACAATCAGCCCCAGCATTTT CAISDGNNQPQHF
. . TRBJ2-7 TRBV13 TGTGCCAGCAGCTTATTTTCCCCGACGTTAAACGAGCAGTACTTC CASSLFSPTLNEQYF
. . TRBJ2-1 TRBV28 TGTGCCAGCGAGGACAGCCAAAATGAGCAGTTCTTC CASEDSQNEQFF
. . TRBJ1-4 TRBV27 TGTGCCAGCAGGCCGACAGGTTCAACTAATGAAAAACTGTTTTTT CASRPTGSTNEKLFF
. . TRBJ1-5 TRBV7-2 TGTGCCAGCAGCTTAGCAAGATCGAGTCAGCCCCAGCATTTT CASSLARSSQPQHF
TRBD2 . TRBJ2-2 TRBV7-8 TGTGCCAGCAGGGGACTAGCGGGAGGGGGAACCGGGGAGCTGTTTTTT CASRGLAGGGTGELFF
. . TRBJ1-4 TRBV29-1 TGCAGCGTCGAGCTTCGGACAGAAATTAATGAAAAACTGTTTTTT CSVELRTEINEKLFF
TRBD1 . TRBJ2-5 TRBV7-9 TGTGCCAGCAGCCCGGAGGGACAGGTCGAAGAGACCCAGTACTTC CASSPEGQVEETQYF
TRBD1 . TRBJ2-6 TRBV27 TGTGCCAGCAGACAGGGGGGTAGTGGGGCCAACGTCCTGACTTTC CASRQGGSGANVLTF
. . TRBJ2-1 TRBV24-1 TGTGCCACCAGTGATCCATACAATGAGCAGTTCTTC CATSDPYNEQFF